These 13 T cell receptor beta chains were all obtained from the same sample, sequenced in a study of shared clonotypes between healthy human individuals. Assay: immunoSEQ multiplex PCR; the TCRdb copy retains only in-frame clones and omits some. In the table there are some 1,600,000 clones, under 99% of which are singletons. Sequencing was done on a sample of naive CD4+ T cells sorted from blood. Specified subset: CD45RA+ positively selected. The source of these receptors is a man younger than 45 in good health.

The genes are TRBV11-2 and TRBJ2-1; perhaps TRBD2 as D (7 bases). V was cut by 3 bases and J by 4 bases, with 13 bases left in between. The germline V gene encodes CDR1 SGHAT and CDR2 FQNNGV. The CDR3 loop spans 15 amino acids. CDR3 sequence reads: CASSFRGGVYNEQFF. CDR3 bases: TGTGCCAGCAGCTTTAGGGGGGGCGTATACAATGAGCAGTTCTTC.

The V call is TRBV12-1, the J call TRBJ2-7; TRBD2, the D gene given by the table, was not confirmed from the DNA. TRBV12-1 counts as a pseudogene. The CDR3 spans 12 residues. This CDR3 reads CASTIFADEQYF. The DNA of the CDR3 is TGTGCCAGCACGATCTTTGCGGACGAGCAGTACTTC.

The chain's CDR3 is CASSPGTSGKDTQYF. In DNA form, the CDR3 reads TGTGCCAGCAGCCCCGGGACTAGCGGGAAGGATACGCAGTATTTT. The gene calls are TRBV11-2 and TRBJ2-3, with 13 bases matching TRBD2. There are 15 residues in the CDR3. CDR1 and CDR2 from the germline V gene are SGHAT and FQNNGV. Unmatched junction bases numbered 5, after V lost 5 bases and J lost 6 bases. Together with reference TRBV11-2 and TRBJ2-3, the CDR3 gives the full variable domain: EAGVAQSPRYKIIEKRQSVAFWCNPISGHATLYWYQQILGQGPKLLIQFQNNGVVDDSQLPKDRFSAERLKGVDSTLKIQPAKLEDSAVYLCASSPGTSGKDTQYFGPGTRLTVL.

The rearrangement uses TRBV11-2 and TRBJ2-7; unclear D gene. Trimming pared 3 bases from V and 2 bases from J, leaving 11 bases between. CDR3 size: 14 residues. Germline V gene lookup returns CDR1 SGHAT and CDR2 FQNNGV. The CDR3 loop reads CASSLERGPYEQYF. CDR3 nucleotides: TGTGCCAGCAGCTTGGAGCGAGGCCCCTACGAGCAGTACTTC.

V usage is TRBV7-2 and J usage is TRBJ2-4; D is ambiguous. The germline CDR1 and CDR2 sequences are SGHTA and FQGNSA. The CDR3 consists of 16 residues. V was clipped by 3 bases and J by 2 bases, with 14 bases between them. This CDR3 is CASSFWVGATKNIQYF. The CDR3 DNA reads TGTGCCAGCAGCTTTTGGGTCGGAGCGACCAAAAACATTCAGTACTTC.

The rearrangement links TRBV5-1 to TRBJ2-5; 7 bases match TRBD2. J gave up 5 bases and V 0 bases, and 4 bases lay outside the gene matches. This CDR3 spans 14 amino acids. The germline V gene encodes CDR1 SGHRS and CDR2 YFSETQ. CDR3 nucleotide sequence: TGCGCCAGCAGCTTGGAAGGGGAGGGGGAGACCCAGTACTTC. Its protein is CASSLEGEGETQYF. The whole variable domain, remainder taken from reference TRBV5-1 and TRBJ2-5, is KAGVTQTPRYLIKTRGQQVTLSCSPISGHRSVSWYQQTPGQGLQFLFEYFSETQRNKGNFPGRFSGRQFSNSRSEMNVSTLELGDSALYLCASSLEGEGETQYFGPGTRLLVL.

This chain joins TRBV9 and TRBJ2-1; D remains unclear. Germline values: CDR1 SGDLS, CDR2 YYNGEE. CDR3 size: 13 residues. V was clipped by 0 bases and J by 12 bases, with 13 bases between them. The CDR3 region is CASSVGIGTRQFF. CDR3 DNA: TGTGCCAGCAGCGTAGGAATCGGTACGCGGCAGTTCTTC.

This sequence joins TRBV5-6 and TRBJ1-5; possible D gene TRBD1, 5 bases. This CDR3 contains 14 residues. Trimming cost V 0 bases and J 8 bases, with 12 bases left between them. CDR1 and CDR2 (germline): SGHDT, YYEEEE. The CDR3 DNA follows: TGTGCCAGCAGCTTGGTGACAGAGAGGGAGCCCCAGCATTTT. Protein product: CASSLVTEREPQHF. The whole variable domain, remainder taken from reference TRBV5-6 and TRBJ1-5, is DAGVTQSPTHLIKTRGQQVTLRCSPKSGHDTVSWYQQALGQGPQFIFQYYEEEERQRGNFPDRFSGHQFPNYSSELNVNALLLGDSALYLCASSLVTEREPQHFGDGTRLSIL.

This rearrangement joins TRBV27 to TRBJ2-7, with D possibly matching TRBD1 (8 bases). Germline V CDR1 and CDR2: MNHEY, SMNVEV (reference sequence). This CDR3 region has 15 residues. The ends were cut back, 5 bases at V and 1 base at J, with 15 bases in the middle. The CDR3 sequence is CASSPGQGLSYEQYF. CDR3 DNA sequence: TGTGCCAGCAGTCCAGGACAGGGACTATCCTACGAGCAGTACTTC.

The chain uses TRBV30 and TRBJ1-1; 7 bases agree with TRBD1. This CDR3 contains 10 residues. Germline V gene lookup returns CDR1 GTSNPN and CDR2 SVGIG (reference sequence). J lost 9 bases, V lost 5 bases, and 3 bases had no gene match. In DNA, the CDR3 is TGTGCCTGGCAGGGACAGCAAGCTTTCTTT. The encoded protein is CAWQGQQAFF. Full variable domain (missing parts from reference TRBV30 and TRBJ1-1): SQTIHQWPATLVQPVGSPLSLECTVEGTSNPNLYWYRQAAGRGLQLLFYSVGIGQISSEVPQNLSASRPQDRQFILSSKKLLLSDSGFYLCAWQGQQAFFGQGTRLTVV.

J is TRBJ2-1 and V is TRBV11-2; a weak D match, TRBD2 (6 bases). From germline, CDR1 is SGHAT and CDR2 FQNNGV. Trimming took off 3 bases at V and 2 bases at J, with 11 bases between the two ends. There are 15 residues in the CDR3. CDR3: CASSFGRLAYNEQFF. The CDR3 coding sequence is TGTGCCAGCAGCTTCGGGAGATTGGCCTACAATGAGCAGTTCTTC.

The chain couples TRBV4-1 to TRBJ2-7, with 8 bases fitting TRBD2. J lost 5 bases, V lost 4 bases, and 16 bases had no gene match. The CDR3 contains 17 residues. CDR1 MGHRA and CDR2 YSYEKL come from the germline V gene. CDR3 protein: CASSRLKSSGRSDEQYF. The CDR3 region has the DNA TGCGCCAGCAGCCGGTTAAAATCTAGCGGGCGGTCTGACGAGCAGTACTTC.

The chain links TRBV28 to TRBJ2-1; D call uncertain. CDR3 length: 15 residues. Deletions cut 8 bases from V and 2 bases from J, with 16 bases between. Germline-derived CDR1 and CDR2 are MDHEN and SYDVKM. The DNA for the CDR3 is TGTGCCAGCGGGCGACACCACGGAACCTACAATGAGCAGTTCTTC. It is translated as CASGRHHGTYNEQFF.